The TCR beta chain under discussion was sequenced for a study of control samples from healthy donors and cancer patients. This CDR3 is built from 15 residues. V was clipped by 4 bases and J by 7 bases, with 20 bases between them. Germline CDR1 SGHRS, CDR2 YFSETQ. Sequencing was performed with immunoSEQ multiplex PCR; in TCRdb, only in-frame clones are kept and a portion is missing. The sample shows 60,000 to 75,000 clones, 80% to 90% of them seen only once. The chain employs TRBV5-1 and TRBJ1-2; perhaps TRBD1 as D (6 bases). The sequenced sample consisted of PBMCs. The clonotype originates from a woman between 45 and 60 years old with head and neck cancer. CDR3 loop: CASSREDSRLSGYTF. The CDR3 DNA reads as TGCGCCAGCAGCCGTGAGGACAGTCGTCTCTCTGGCTACACCTTC. Supplemented by reference TRBV5-1 and TRBJ1-2, the full variable domain reads KAGVTQTPRYLIKTRGQQVTLSCSPISGHRSVSWYQQTPGQGLQFLFEYFSETQRNKGNFPGRFSGRQFSNSRSEMNVSTLELGDSALYLCASSREDSRLSGYTFGSGTRLTVV.